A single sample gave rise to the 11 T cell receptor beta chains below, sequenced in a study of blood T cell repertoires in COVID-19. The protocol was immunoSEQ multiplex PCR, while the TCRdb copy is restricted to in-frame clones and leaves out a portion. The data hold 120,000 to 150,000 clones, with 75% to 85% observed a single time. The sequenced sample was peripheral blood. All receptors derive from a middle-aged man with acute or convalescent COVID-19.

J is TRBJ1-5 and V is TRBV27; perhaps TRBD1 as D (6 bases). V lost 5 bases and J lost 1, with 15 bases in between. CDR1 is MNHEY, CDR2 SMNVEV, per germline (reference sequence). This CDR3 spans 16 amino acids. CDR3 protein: CASSAMGAASNQPQHF. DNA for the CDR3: TGTGCCAGCAGTGCCATGGGGGCGGCAAGCAATCAGCCCCAGCATTTT.

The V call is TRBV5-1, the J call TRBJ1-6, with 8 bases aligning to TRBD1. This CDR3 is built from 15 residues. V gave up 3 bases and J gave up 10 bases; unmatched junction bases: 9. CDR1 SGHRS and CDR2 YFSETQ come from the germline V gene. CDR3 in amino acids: CASSSRQGSVSPLHF. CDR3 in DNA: TGCGCCAGCAGCTCCCGACAGGGGAGTGTCTCACCCCTCCACTTT.

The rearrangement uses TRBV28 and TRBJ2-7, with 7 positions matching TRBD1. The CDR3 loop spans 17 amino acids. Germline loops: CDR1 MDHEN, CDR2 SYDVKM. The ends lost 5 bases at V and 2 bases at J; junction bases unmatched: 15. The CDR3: CASSIHSGTENPYEQYF. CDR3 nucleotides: TGTGCCAGCAGTATTCACTCCGGGACAGAGAACCCCTACGAGCAGTACTTC.

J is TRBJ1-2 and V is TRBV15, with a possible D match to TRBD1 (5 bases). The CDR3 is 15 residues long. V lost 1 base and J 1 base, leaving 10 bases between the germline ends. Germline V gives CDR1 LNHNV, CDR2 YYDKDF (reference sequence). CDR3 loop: CATSRGPGNNYGYTF. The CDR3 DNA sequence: TGTGCCACCAGCAGAGGGCCAGGGAATAACTATGGCTACACCTTC.

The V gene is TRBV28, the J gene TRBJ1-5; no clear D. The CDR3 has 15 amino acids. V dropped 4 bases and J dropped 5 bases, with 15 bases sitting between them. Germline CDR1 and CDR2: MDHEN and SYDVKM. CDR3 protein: CASSSGTSWDQPQHF. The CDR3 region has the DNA TGTGCCAGCAGTTCAGGAACAAGTTGGGATCAGCCCCAGCATTTT.

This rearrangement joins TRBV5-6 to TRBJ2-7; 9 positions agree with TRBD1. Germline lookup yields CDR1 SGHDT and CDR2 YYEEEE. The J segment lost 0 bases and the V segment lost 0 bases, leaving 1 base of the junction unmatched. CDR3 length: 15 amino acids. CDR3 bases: TGTGCCAGCAGCTTGGTACAGGGGGCCTCCTACGAGCAGTACTTC. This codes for CASSLVQGASYEQYF.

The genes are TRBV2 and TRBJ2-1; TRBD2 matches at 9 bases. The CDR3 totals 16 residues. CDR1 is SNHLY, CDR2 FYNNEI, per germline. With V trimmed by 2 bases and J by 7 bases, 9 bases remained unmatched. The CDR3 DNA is TGTGCCAGCAGTGAATATATAGCGGGAGCGGGGAATGAGCAGTTCTTC. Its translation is CASSEYIAGAGNEQFF.

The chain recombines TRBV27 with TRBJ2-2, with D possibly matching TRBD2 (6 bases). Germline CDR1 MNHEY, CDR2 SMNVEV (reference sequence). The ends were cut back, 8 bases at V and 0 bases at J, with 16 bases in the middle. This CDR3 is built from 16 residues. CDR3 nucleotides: TGTGCCAGCGGACGTATAGGAGGGCCGAACACCGGGGAGCTGTTTTTT. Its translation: CASGRIGGPNTGELFF.

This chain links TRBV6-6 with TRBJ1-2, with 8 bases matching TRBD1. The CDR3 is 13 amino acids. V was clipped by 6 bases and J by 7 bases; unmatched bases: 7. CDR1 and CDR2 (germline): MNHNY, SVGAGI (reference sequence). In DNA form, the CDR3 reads TGTGCCAGCAGAGCAGGACAGGGTATTGGCTACACCTTC. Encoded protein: CASRAGQGIGYTF.

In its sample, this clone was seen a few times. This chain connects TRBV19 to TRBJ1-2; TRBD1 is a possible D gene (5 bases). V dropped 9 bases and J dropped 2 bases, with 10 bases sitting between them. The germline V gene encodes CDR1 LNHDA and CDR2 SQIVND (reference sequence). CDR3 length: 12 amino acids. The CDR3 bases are TGTGCCAGCTTAAACAGGAACTATGGCTACACCTTC. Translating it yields CASLNRNYGYTF.

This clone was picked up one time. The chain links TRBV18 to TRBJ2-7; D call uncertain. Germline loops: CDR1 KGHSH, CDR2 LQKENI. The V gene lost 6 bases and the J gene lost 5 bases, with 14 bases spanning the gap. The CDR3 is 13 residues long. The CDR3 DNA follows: TGTGCCAGCTCCCCTCCGCGCCCGGACGAGCAGTACTTC. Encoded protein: CASSPPRPDEQYF.